This T cell receptor beta chain was observed in a study of blood T cells in healthy people across ages. Study-level results: One million T cells yielded diversity estimates that were considered underestimates.

As for this clonotype: Antigen specificity is unknown.

Through a sample-barcoded 5' primer and a J-beta primer mix, a second PCR was run for 7 to 11 cycles. TCRdb re-derived calls from the 5' RACE reads in MiXCR, one entry per CDR3 protein. Here the sample spans more than 550,000 distinct CDR3 sequences, about a fifth being singletons. The sequenced material came from blood. This clonotype was obtained from a man in his 70s in good health.

The CDR3 DNA reads TGTGCCAGCAGCCGAGGAGACAGGTGGGCTGAAGCTTTCTTT. It translates to CASSRGDRWAEAFF. The chain carries TRBV3-1 and TRBJ1-1; D possibly corresponds to TRBD1 (6 bases). Germline CDR1 is LGHDT and CDR2 is YNNKEL (reference sequence). Between the trimmed V and J ends, which lost 4 bases and 6 bases, there was a span of 15 bases. The CDR3 is made up of 14 amino acids. Looking up the rest from reference TRBV3-1 and TRBJ1-1 gives the full variable domain: DTAVSQTPKYLVTQMGNDKSIKCEQNLGHDTMYWYKQDSKKFLKIMFSYNNKELIINETVPNRFSPKSPDKAHLNLHINSLELGDSAVYFCASSRGDRWAEAFFGQGTRLTVV.